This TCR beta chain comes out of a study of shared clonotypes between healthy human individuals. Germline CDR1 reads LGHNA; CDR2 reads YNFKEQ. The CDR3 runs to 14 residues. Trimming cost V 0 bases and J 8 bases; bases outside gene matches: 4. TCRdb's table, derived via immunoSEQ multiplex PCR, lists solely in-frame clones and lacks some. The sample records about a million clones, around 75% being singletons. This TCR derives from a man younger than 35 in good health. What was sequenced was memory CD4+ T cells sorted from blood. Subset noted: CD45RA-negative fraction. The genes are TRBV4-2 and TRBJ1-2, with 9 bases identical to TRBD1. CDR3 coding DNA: TGTGCCAGCAGCCAAGAGGGACAGGGTACCGGCTACACCTTC. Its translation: CASSQEGQGTGYTF.